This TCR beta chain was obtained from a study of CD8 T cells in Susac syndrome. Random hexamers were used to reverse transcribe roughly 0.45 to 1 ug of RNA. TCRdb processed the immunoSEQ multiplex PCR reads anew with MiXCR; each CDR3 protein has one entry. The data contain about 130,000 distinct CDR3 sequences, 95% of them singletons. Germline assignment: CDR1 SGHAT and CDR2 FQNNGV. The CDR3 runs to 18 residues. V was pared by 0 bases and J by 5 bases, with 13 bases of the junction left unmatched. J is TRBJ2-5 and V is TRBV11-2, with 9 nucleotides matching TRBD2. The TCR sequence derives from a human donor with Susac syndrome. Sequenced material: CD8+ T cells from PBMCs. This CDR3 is CASSLDIGSGSARETQYF. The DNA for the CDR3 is TGTGCCAGCAGCTTAGATATCGGTAGCGGGAGCGCGCGGGAGACCCAGTACTTC.